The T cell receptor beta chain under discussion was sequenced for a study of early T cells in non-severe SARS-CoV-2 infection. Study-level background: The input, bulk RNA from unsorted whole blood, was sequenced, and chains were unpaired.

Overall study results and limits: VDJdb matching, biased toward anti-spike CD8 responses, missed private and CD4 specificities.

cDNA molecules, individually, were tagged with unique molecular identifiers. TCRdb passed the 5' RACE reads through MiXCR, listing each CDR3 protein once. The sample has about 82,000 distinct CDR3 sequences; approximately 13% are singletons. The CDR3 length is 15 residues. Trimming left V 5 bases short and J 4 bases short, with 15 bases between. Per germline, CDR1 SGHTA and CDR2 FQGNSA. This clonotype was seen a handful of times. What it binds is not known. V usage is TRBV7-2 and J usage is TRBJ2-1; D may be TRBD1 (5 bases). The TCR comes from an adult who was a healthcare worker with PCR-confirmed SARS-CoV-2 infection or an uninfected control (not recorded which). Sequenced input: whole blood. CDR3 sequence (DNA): TGTGCCAGCAGCCCTCAAGGGGAATCGTACAATGAGCAGTTCTTC. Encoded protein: CASSPQGESYNEQFF.